These 9 T cell receptor beta chains came from one sample sequenced in a study of kidney transplant recipient with SARS-CoV-2 infection. TCRdb recomputed calls from the reads with MiXCR, one row per CDR3 protein. The profile shows approximately 250,000 distinct CDR3 sequences, under 30% of them singletons. This specimen was a blood sample, taken at baseline and on day 111 from a kidney transplant recipient. These receptors all stem from a young adult male patient who had COVID-19 and was a kidney transplant recipient. The T cells may partly be graft donor cells.

This clonotype was seen a few times. The chain recombines TRBV19 with TRBJ2-1; the D gene could be TRBD1 or TRBD2 (5 bases each). Germline V gene data show CDR1 as LNHDA and CDR2 as SQIVND (reference sequence). This CDR3 has 14 residues. V was shortened by 3 bases and J by 3 bases, with 9 bases between the two germline ends. This CDR3 reads CASSIRDRYNEQFF. CDR3 bases: TGTGCCAGTAGTATTAGGGACCGCTACAATGAGCAGTTCTTC. Supplemented by reference TRBV19 and TRBJ2-1, the full variable domain reads DGGITQSPKYLFRKEGQNVTLSCEQNLNHDAMYWYRQDPGQGLRLIYYSQIVNDFQKGDIAEGYSVSREKKESFPLTVTSAQKNPTAFYLCASSIRDRYNEQFFGPGTRLTVL.

Points on this clonotype: Possible read error: a much larger clone is one base away. The chain couples TRBV5-3 to TRBJ1-2; the D is unclear. TRBV5-3 is identified as an open reading frame with a role that is uncertain. This CDR3 has 16 amino acids. V lost 7 bases and J lost 4, with 23 bases in between. The CDR3 sequence is CARVNAVVRKTYGYTF. The CDR3 DNA sequence: TGTGCCAGAGTAAATGCAGTGGTGAGAAAGACCTATGGCTACACCTTC.

Only a few counts were recorded for this clonotype. The chain employs TRBV11-3 and TRBJ1-2, with D unclear. CDR3 length: 17 residues. Germline CDR1 reads SGHNT; CDR2 reads YENEEA. V was pared by 5 bases and J by 4 bases, with 23 bases between. This chain's CDR3 is CASSDGVDLGKTYGYTF. The CDR3 region has the DNA TGTGCCAGCAGCGATGGAGTCGATCTCGGAAAGACCTATGGCTACACCTTC.

The sample holds many counts of this clonotype. The chain's CDR3 is CASSLGQGWQETQYF. For the CDR3, the DNA is TGTGCCAGCAGTTTAGGACAGGGATGGCAAGAGACCCAGTACTTC. The chain employs TRBV12-3 or TRBV12-4 and TRBJ2-5; 7 nucleotides align to TRBD1. The CDR3 contains 15 residues. The junction had 4 bases not matched to a gene; V was cut back by 1 base and J by 2 bases.

On this clonotype itself: This clone may be a read error of a much larger clone one base away. V and J are TRBV4-2 and TRBJ2-2; D tentatively fits TRBD1 or TRBD2 (5 bases each). Germline lookup yields CDR1 LGHNA and CDR2 YNFKEQ. The CDR3 spans 15 residues. CDR3 protein: CASSPPGRTPGELLF. CDR3 DNA sequence: TGTGCCAGCAGCCCACCGGGACGCACCCCCGGGGAGCTGCTTTTT.

With regard to this clonotype: One base away lies a much larger clone, so this may be a sequencing read error. The chain couples TRBV11-2 to TRBJ1-4; D is unclear. The CDR3 sequence is 14 residues long. Germline CDR1 and CDR2: SGHAT and FQNNGV. CDR3 DNA: TGTGCCGGCAGCTTAGCTTGGACTAATGAAAAACTGTTTTTT. The encoded protein is CAGSLAWTNEKLFF. Complete variable domain (other parts from reference TRBV11-2 and TRBJ1-4): EAGVAQSPRYKIIEKRQSVAFWCNPISGHATLYWYQQILGQGPKLLIQFQNNGVVDDSQLPKDRFSAERLKGVDSTLKIQPAKLEDSAVYLCAGSLAWTNEKLFFGSGTQLSVL.

On this clonotype: A much larger clone lies one base from this, so it may be a read error. The CDR3 protein is CATDSGTGVDEEYF. CDR3 nucleotide sequence: TGTGCCACCGACTCCGGGACAGGGGTAGACGAGGAGTACTTC. J is TRBJ2-7 and V is TRBV10-3, with TRBD1 matching over 10 bases. Germline V gene data show CDR1 as ENHRY and CDR2 as SYGVKD. The CDR3 consists of 14 residues.

As concerns this clonotype: A much bigger clone sits one base away, suggesting this may be a read error. The V call is TRBV8-2, the J call TRBJ1-2; no DNA check was done on the table's D call, TRBD1. TRBV8-2 is classified as a pseudogene. The CDR3 has 16 amino acids. The CDR3 DNA sequence: TGTGGCAGTTGTCCCCCTGATAGCCAAAAGACCTATGGCTACACCTTC. Its protein is CGSCPPDSQKTYGYTF.

With respect to this clonotype: A much larger clone lies a single base off, so this may be a read error. The CDR3 ends on some other residue instead of the conserved phenylalanine or tryptophan, so this is likely a read error. The chain is built from TRBV6-1 and TRBJ1-2; 9 bases map to TRBD1. V trimming: 3 bases; J trimming: 8 bases; junction bases outside the gene matches: 4. Germline V gives CDR1 MNHNS, CDR2 SASEGT. The CDR3 has 13 residues. The CDR3 loop reads CASSDGTGKGYTL. As DNA, the CDR3 is TGTGCCAGCAGTGACGGGACAGGGAAGGGCTACACCCTC.